This record looks at one TCR beta chain sequence and its context. The antigen is undetermined. The data belong to a study of B cell selection in AIRE deficiency. Regarding the study as a whole: Of 3657 shared Treg TCRbeta sequences, roughly 32% were healthy-donor-only and around 8.6% patient-only.

The assay was immunoSEQ multiplex PCR, and TCRdb's table has in-frame clones only and misses some. Seen here are tens of thousands of clones, around 97% observed once, and the top ten hold 0.2% to 0.25%. Germline V CDR1 and CDR2: MDHEN, SYDVKM. The CDR3 runs to 13 residues. V dropped 2 bases and J dropped 13; count of bases not matched to a gene: 10. The sorted conventional CD4 T cells were gated as CD4+CD127+. Sequencing was performed on conventional CD4+ T cells sorted from PBMCs. This sequence joins TRBV28 and TRBJ2-7, with 8 nucleotides matching TRBD1. This TCR derives from a human donor with AIRE deficiency. The CDR3 region is CASSLPPRQGHYF. The CDR3 coding sequence is TGTGCCAGCAGTTTACCTCCCAGACAGGGGCATTACTTC.